This is a list of T cell receptor beta chains from one sample in a study of CD8 T cells in ankylosing spondylitis. Using its own MiXCR run on the 5' RACE reads, TCRdb lists one record per CDR3 protein. The data show 200,000 to 250,000 distinct CDR3 sequences, about 7% seen once. The sequencing input was blood, either unsorted or a sorted T cell fraction (not recorded which). Source of these receptors: a male donor with ankylosing spondylitis. The CDR3 runs from the conserved cysteine through the conserved F or W. Each record gives: J gene, V gene, CDR3 length, CDR3 protein.

>TRBJ2-5|TRBV12-3/TRBV12-4|13
CASSLWFKETQYF
>TRBJ2-3|TRBV15|16
CATSSIRGHSTDTQYF
>TRBJ2-3|TRBV7-6|16
CASSLGQTSTTDTQYF
>TRBJ1-2|TRBV7-9|14
CASSNGGGSGGYTF
>TRBJ2-7|TRBV20-1|14
CSAGGARPAYEQYF
>TRBJ2-2|TRBV24-1|14
CATSDFLGTGELFF
>TRBJ2-1|TRBV29-1|16
CSVKPGTASSYNEQFF
>TRBJ1-5|TRBV12-3/TRBV12-4|20
CASSLAPGPRRGLGYQPQHF
>TRBJ1-1|TRBV5-1|15
CASSERGTEYTEAFF
>TRBJ1-2|TRBV5-6|15
CASSFRQDHNYGYTF
>TRBJ1-1|TRBV10-3|16
CAISPVEGFQNTEAFF
>TRBJ2-7|TRBV7-2|13
CASSLNIGYEQYF
>TRBJ1-1|TRBV7-9|14
CAKGEVRSETEAFF
>TRBJ1-1|TRBV7-3|15
CASSSSGGVNTEAFF
>TRBJ2-2|TRBV4-1|13
CASSQMLAGELFF
>TRBJ2-7|TRBV7-3|13
CASSLNLGYEQYF
>TRBJ1-6|TRBV4-2|13
CASSQGSNSPLHF
>TRBJ2-2|TRBV12-3/TRBV12-4|15
CASIGAGDYTGELFF
>TRBJ2-3|TRBV4-3|18
CASSLLWGAGASTDTQYF
>TRBJ2-3|TRBV4-3|16
CASSLRFGSTTDTQYF
>TRBJ1-1|TRBV15|17
CATSRGRGLRGNTEAFF
>TRBJ2-6|TRBV27|14
CASSPEGGANVLTF
>TRBJ2-1|TRBV9|14
CASSGAGTYNEQFF
>TRBJ2-7|TRBV5-4|14
CASSAGDSRGEQYF
>TRBJ2-3|TRBV5-6|15
CASSHPSGTGDTQYF
>TRBJ2-5|TRBV9|14
CASSVGDSEKTQYF
>TRBJ1-1|TRBV20-1|15
CSARPMGRPTFEAFF
>TRBJ1-4|TRBV7-9|16
CASSPTTGTGNEKLFF
>TRBJ2-7|TRBV9|14
CASSVKSRVGEQYF
>TRBJ2-1|TRBV2|14
CAITVDWSYNEQFF
>TRBJ2-2|TRBV3-1|17
CASSQRDRKLNTGELFF
>TRBJ2-1|TRBV7-9|16
CASSLVVLAGVNEQFF
>TRBJ1-3|TRBV9|13
CASSVGSGNTIYF
>TRBJ2-1|TRBV6-5|14
CASSYSTPPNEQFF
>TRBJ2-1|TRBV7-9|12
CASSTQGGEQFF